Listed below are T cell receptor beta chains from one sample, sequenced in a study of cytomegalovirus exposure and HLA in healthy donors. Sequencing was performed with immunoSEQ multiplex PCR; in TCRdb, only in-frame clones are kept and a portion is missing. The sample shows about 190,000 clones, approximately 85% of them seen only once. Sequenced: PBMCs. These receptor sequences come from a woman under 30 in good health and CMV-seronegative. CDR3s include the opening cysteine and the closing phenylalanine or tryptophan. Fields, in order: D gene, J gene, V gene, clone size, CDR3 protein, CDR3 DNA. The D gene is left open where the match is weak. Clone size is shown for a subset of rows, as once, few, many or a class of expanded clone.

TRBD1	TRBJ1-6	TRBV18	NA	CASSPSRLGQGDNSPLHF	TGTGCCAGCTCACCCAGTAGGCTGGGACAGGGGGATAATTCACCCCTCCACTTT
NA	TRBJ2-7	TRBV6-5	NA	CASSYSMSLEQYF	TGTGCCAGCAGTTACTCGATGAGCCTTGAGCAGTACTTC
TRBD1	TRBJ2-5	TRBV7-6	NA	CASSLEDRGRVKGQETQYF	TGTGCCAGCAGCTTAGAGGACAGGGGAAGGGTAAAGGGGCAAGAGACCCAGTACTTC
TRBD1	TRBJ1-2	TRBV28	NA	CASSLPGTGNYGYTF	TGTGCCAGCAGTTTACCCGGGACAGGGAACTATGGCTACACCTTC
NA	TRBJ1-4	TRBV4-1	NA	CASSQALEGGDEKLFF	TGCGCCAGCAGCCAAGCTTTGGAGGGTGGTGACGAAAAACTGTTTTTT
NA	TRBJ1-1	TRBV6-5	NA	CASSYSGEMNTEAFF	TGTGCCAGCAGTTACTCCGGGGAAATGAACACTGAAGCTTTCTTT
TRBD1	TRBJ1-5	TRBV7-2	NA	CASSLRQGARFALNQPQHF	TGTGCCAGCAGCCTCAGACAGGGGGCTAGGTTTGCTTTAAATCAGCCCCAGCATTTT
TRBD1	TRBJ1-1	TRBV11-3	NA	CASSLRGAVSEAFF	TGTGCCAGCAGCCTCAGGGGGGCTGTGTCTGAAGCTTTCTTT
NA	TRBJ1-5	TRBV7-2	NA	CASGGGQPQHF	TGTGCCAGCGGGGGGGGGCAGCCCCAGCATTTT
NA	TRBJ1-5	TRBV4-1	few	CASQLGVNQPQHF	TGCGCCAGTCAATTGGGAGTCAATCAGCCCCAGCATTTT
TRBD1	TRBJ2-3	TRBV29-1	NA	CSVVPTGGADTQYF	TGCAGCGTTGTACCGACAGGGGGCGCAGATACGCAGTATTTT
NA	TRBJ1-5	TRBV28	NA	CASNGELQPQHF	TGTGCCAGCAACGGGGAGCTTCAGCCCCAGCATTTT
NA	TRBJ2-5	TRBV7-8	NA	CASSPGRWGLEETQYF	TGTGCCAGCAGCCCCGGGCGATGGGGACTGGAAGAGACCCAGTACTTC
TRBD1	TRBJ2-5	TRBV6-5	NA	CASIDRGGDETQYF	TGTGCCAGCATTGACAGGGGAGGTGACGAGACCCAGTACTTC
TRBD1	TRBJ2-2	TRBV9	NA	CASSAATRDRGFGGELFF	TGTGCCAGCAGCGCCGCAACCCGGGACAGGGGATTTGGCGGGGAGCTGTTTTTT
NA	TRBJ1-4	TRBV7-9	few	CASSLPGGIEKLFF	TGTGCCAGCAGCTTACCGGGGGGCATTGAAAAACTGTTTTTT
TRBD2	TRBJ2-1	TRBV28	few	CASSLSTSGRNEQFF	TGTGCCAGCAGTTTGTCGACTAGCGGGAGAAATGAGCAGTTCTTC
TRBD2	TRBJ2-3	TRBV7-2	NA	CASSLDSAGGLRTQYF	TGTGCCAGCAGCTTAGATTCAGCGGGGGGCCTCCGGACGCAGTATTTT
TRBD1	TRBJ1-5	TRBV6-1	NA	CASSWDRNQPQHF	TGTGCCAGCAGTTGGGACAGGAATCAGCCCCAGCATTTT
NA	TRBJ2-7	TRBV19	NA	CASAAQDTLYEQYF	TGTGCCAGCGCCGCACAAGACACTCTCTACGAGCAGTACTTC
TRBD1	TRBJ2-6	TRBV18	NA	CASSPQNRGLTGANVLTF	TGTGCCAGCTCACCACAGAACAGGGGGCTCACTGGGGCCAACGTCCTGACTTTC
TRBD1	TRBJ2-3	TRBV4-1	NA	CASRGGGTGPTDTQYF	TGCGCCAGCAGGGGGGGCGGGACAGGGCCCACAGATACGCAGTATTTT
NA	TRBJ2-3	TRBV4-1	NA	CASSQIGGANPDTQYF	TGCGCCAGCAGCCAGATAGGGGGGGCTAACCCAGATACGCAGTATTTT
NA	TRBJ1-5	TRBV19	few	CASSPRSARGSNQPQHF	TGTGCCAGTAGCCCTAGGTCGGCAAGGGGATCCAATCAGCCCCAGCATTTT
NA	TRBJ2-7	TRBV18	NA	CASSPGSSVEQYF	TGTGCCAGCTCACCAGGGTCTAGTGTCGAGCAGTACTTC
NA	TRBJ1-4	TRBV11-2	few	CASSSGGGFGEKLFF	TGTGCCAGCAGCTCAGGAGGCGGTTTTGGTGAAAAACTGTTTTTT
TRBD2	TRBJ2-4	TRBV5-8	NA	CASSLTGGNIQYF	TGTGCCAGCAGCTTGACGGGGGGGAACATTCAGTACTTC
TRBD1	TRBJ2-7	TRBV6-1	few	CATGQAALFYEQYF	TGTGCCACCGGACAGGCGGCCCTATTCTACGAGCAGTACTTC
NA	TRBJ2-1	TRBV28	few	CASSSQGNEQFF	TGTGCCAGCAGTTCCCAGGGTAATGAGCAGTTCTTC
TRBD1	TRBJ2-2	TRBV28	NA	CASSPGDRRPIFYTGELFF	TGTGCCAGCAGTCCAGGGGACAGGCGCCCAATTTTCTACACCGGGGAGCTGTTTTTT
NA	TRBJ2-7	TRBV10-3	NA	CAINVQGPHYEQYF	TGTGCCATCAACGTACAGGGACCCCACTACGAGCAGTACTTC
NA	TRBJ1-3	TRBV7-9	NA	CASSLLDSQGNTIYF	TGTGCCAGCAGCTTACTCGACAGCCAAGGAAACACCATATATTTT
NA	TRBJ1-2	TRBV28	NA	CASSLNNGYTF	TGTGCCAGCAGTTTAAATAATGGCTACACCTTC
NA	TRBJ1-1	TRBV29-1	few	CSVEGLNTEAFF	TGCAGCGTTGAAGGGCTGAACACTGAAGCTTTCTTT
TRBD2	TRBJ2-3	TRBV7-3	NA	CASSSEVSGGQYF	TGTGCCAGCAGCTCAGAGGTTAGCGGGGGGCAGTATTTT
NA	TRBJ2-7	TRBV18	NA	CASSPQEGRLSYEQYF	TGTGCCAGCTCACCACAGGAGGGGCGCCTCTCCTACGAGCAGTACTTC
TRBD1	TRBJ2-3	TRBV28	NA	CASSFVNTIYRGYTDTQYF	TGTGCCAGCAGTTTCGTCAACACGATTTACAGGGGATACACAGATACGCAGTATTTT
TRBD2	TRBJ2-2	TRBV28	few	CASSPWGGGTGELFF	TGTGCCAGCAGTCCGTGGGGGGGTGGGACCGGGGAGCTGTTTTTT
TRBD2	TRBJ2-1	TRBV6-4	NA	CASSETSGSLVVEQFF	TGTGCCAGCAGTGAGACTAGCGGGAGCCTCGTGGTTGAGCAGTTCTTC
TRBD1	TRBJ2-5	TRBV14	NA	CASNQARTGSQYF	TGTGCCAGCAACCAAGCCCGGACAGGATCCCAGTACTTC